This TCR beta chain was documented in a study of blood T cell repertoires in COVID-19. Study information: Acute and convalescent COVID-19 samples came from the United States, Italy and Spain. T cells, B-cell-depleted T cells, or PBMCs supplied cDNA or gDNA.

Per the original methods: How many nucleated cells were present was estimated from reference gene primer amplification. Clones were sequenced by immunoSEQ multiplex PCR, and TCRdb holds only the in-frame ones, with some missing. Clonal size and the V and J genes are those of that table, whereas D and trimming came from the DNA. This table has hundreds of thousands of clones, approximately 85% appearing once. V gave up 2 bases and J gave up 2 bases; unmatched junction bases: 8. The CDR3 length is 17 residues. CDR1 and CDR2 from the germline V gene are KGHSH and LQKENI. Material for sequencing was peripheral blood. The receptor comes from a middle-aged man with active or convalescent COVID-19. The chain is built from TRBV18 and TRBJ2-5, with 10 positions matching TRBD2. The CDR3 is CASSPKGTSGTQETQYF. CDR3 nucleotides: TGTGCCAGCTCACCAAAAGGTACTAGCGGGACTCAAGAGACCCAGTACTTC.